These T cell receptor beta chains were read from a single sample in a study of T cells in Graves' hyperthyroidism and ophthalmopathy. TCRdb re-called the multiplex PCR reads through MiXCR, storing one row per CDR3 protein. The sample lists fewer than 650,000 distinct CDR3 sequences; roughly 45% were seen once. The sequenced sample was peripheral blood or thyroid tissue (not recorded which). The source is an adult woman with Graves' disease, either hyperthyroidism or ophthalmopathy (not recorded which). CDR3s include the opening cysteine and the closing phenylalanine or tryptophan. D genes are given only for firm matches. Clone size is shown for a subset of rows, as once, few, many or a class of expanded clone.

D,J,V,size,CDR3,DNA
.,TRBJ2-6,TRBV5-5,many,CASSLDPVGANVLTF,TGTGCCAGCAGCTTGGACCCGGTGGGGGCCAACGTCCTGACTTTC
.,TRBJ2-7,TRBV19,many,CASSIGGGALEQYF,TGTGCCAGTAGTATAGGAGGGGGAGCCCTCGAGCAGTACTTC
TRBD2,TRBJ2-7,TRBV2,.,CASSEAPGLANSYEQYF,TGTGCCAGCAGTGAAGCGCCGGGACTAGCAAACTCCTACGAGCAGTACTTC
.,TRBJ2-2,TRBV4-2,many,CASSQVGSTTGELFF,TGTGCCAGCAGCCAAGTGGGCAGTACCACCGGGGAGCTGTTTTTT
.,TRBJ2-2,TRBV29-1,once,CSVDVGGELFF,TGCAGCGTTGACGTTGGCGGGGAGCTGTTTTTT
.,TRBJ1-6,TRBV2,.,CASSEIPGPLHF,TGTGCCAGCAGTGAAATCCCGGGGCCCCTCCACTTT
.,TRBJ2-7,TRBV7-9,.,CASSFQGGARYEQYF,TGTGCCAGCAGCTTCCAGGGGGGAGCTCGGTACGAGCAGTACTTC
.,TRBJ1-2,TRBV9,.,CASSPQQGDGYTF,TGTGCCAGCAGCCCACAACAGGGTGATGGCTACACCTTC
.,TRBJ1-1,TRBV10-3,.,CAISEMPGGGVNTEAFF,TGTGCCATCAGTGAGATGCCCGGGGGGGGCGTGAACACTGAAGCTTTCTTT
.,TRBJ1-3,TRBV4-3,many,CASSQVISGNTIYF,TGCGCCAGCAGCCAAGTTATCTCTGGAAACACCATATATTTT
.,TRBJ1-5,TRBV2,many,CASSEEGLGVQPQHF,TGTGCCAGCAGTGAAGAGGGCCTAGGGGTCCAGCCCCAGCATTTT
.,TRBJ1-1,TRBV29-1,.,CSVENRNTEAFF,TGCAGCGTTGAAAACCGGAACACTGAAGCTTTCTTT
TRBD2,TRBJ2-7,TRBV7-9,.,CASSQKTSGSSYEQYF,TGTGCCAGCAGCCAGAAGACTAGCGGAAGCTCCTACGAGCAGTACTTC
.,TRBJ1-2,TRBV20-1,.,CSATEDYGYTF,TGCAGTGCTACCGAAGACTATGGCTACACCTTC
TRBD1,TRBJ1-2,TRBV10-3,.,CAISGTGGSSDYGYTF,TGTGCCATCAGTGGGACAGGGGGCAGCTCTGACTATGGCTACACCTTC
.,TRBJ1-6,TRBV12-3/TRBV12-4,many,CASSLTVYNSPLHF,TGTGCCAGCAGTCTGACAGTCTATAATTCACCCCTCCACTTT
TRBD1,TRBJ2-7,TRBV28,.,CAGRTGVGGEQYF,TGTGCCGGCAGGACAGGGGTCGGGGGCGAGCAGTACTTC
.,TRBJ2-7,TRBV7-8,.,CASSRSGEQYF,TGTGCCAGCAGCCGCTCTGGCGAGCAGTACTTC
TRBD2,TRBJ2-7,TRBV4-2,.,CASSQAFSGSDEQYF,TGTGCCAGCAGCCAAGCATTTAGCGGGAGCGACGAGCAGTACTTC
.,TRBJ2-5,TRBV28,few,CASTKDHGETQYF,TGTGCCAGCACCAAGGACCACGGAGAGACCCAGTACTTC
TRBD1,TRBJ1-1,TRBV7-9,.,CASSLVPAGGEAFF,TGTGCCAGCAGCTTAGTACCCGCAGGGGGCGAAGCTTTCTTT
.,TRBJ1-2,TRBV10-3,once,CAISGGRGYTF,TGTGCCATCAGTGGGGGGCGAGGCTACACCTTC
.,TRBJ1-2,TRBV14,many,CASSRLGQKYGYTF,TGTGCCAGCAGCCGCTTGGGACAAAAGTATGGCTACACCTTC
.,TRBJ1-5,TRBV29-1,.,CSVGRHSNQPQHF,TGCAGCGTTGGACGTCATAGCAATCAGCCCCAGCATTTT
TRBD2,TRBJ2-5,TRBV7-3,once,CASSFGLATEETQYF,TGTGCCAGCAGCTTTGGACTAGCGACAGAGGAGACCCAGTACTTC
TRBD2,TRBJ2-7,TRBV9,once,CASSVSAGSFYEQYF,TGTGCCAGCAGCGTGTCAGCGGGATCCTTCTACGAGCAGTACTTC
.,TRBJ1-2,TRBV24-1,.,CATSDRGQVRGGYTF,TGTGCCACCAGTGATCGTGGACAAGTTCGAGGTGGCTACACCTTC
.,TRBJ1-6,TRBV4-3,many,CASSQEIINSPLHF,TGCGCCAGCAGCCAAGAGATTATAAATTCACCCCTCCACTTT
.,TRBJ1-2,TRBV7-6,few,CASSPNSLVNRDYYGYTF,TGTGCCAGCAGCCCGAACTCCCTCGTAAACAGGGACTACTATGGCTACACCTTC
TRBD1,TRBJ1-2,TRBV2,.,CARKTGGNYGYTF,TGTGCTAGAAAGACAGGGGGTAACTATGGCTACACCTTC
TRBD1,TRBJ2-6,TRBV5-1,once,CASSLQGEGGNVLTF,TGCGCCAGCAGCTTGCAGGGGGAAGGAGGCAACGTCCTGACTTTC
TRBD1,TRBJ2-7,TRBV5-1,.,CASSFTGGEIYEQYF,TGCGCCAGCAGCTTTACAGGGGGCGAGATCTACGAGCAGTACTTC
.,TRBJ1-5,TRBV2,many,CASSSPGTFSNQPQHF,TGTGCCAGCAGTAGTCCCGGGACATTTAGCAATCAGCCCCAGCATTTT
.,TRBJ2-7,TRBV7-2,once,CASSSETAEQYF,TGTGCCAGCAGCTCGGAGACAGCCGAGCAGTACTTC
.,TRBJ2-7,TRBV2,.,CASSVEGYSYEQYF,TGTGCCAGCAGTGTAGAAGGTTACTCCTACGAGCAGTACTTC
.,TRBJ2-4,TRBV10-3,once,CAISESGAGQNIQYF,TGTGCCATCAGTGAGTCGGGCGCAGGGCAAAACATTCAGTACTTC
.,TRBJ1-1,TRBV12-3/TRBV12-4,once,CASSLTGAANTEAFF,TGTGCCAGCAGTTTGACGGGGGCGGCGAACACTGAAGCTTTCTTT
.,TRBJ1-5,TRBV28,.,CSSIAAGTPNQPQHF,TGTTCCAGCATCGCCGCCGGGACGCCAAATCAGCCCCAGCATTTT
TRBD2,TRBJ2-5,TRBV2,.,CASSDRLAGGARWETQYF,TGTGCCAGCAGTGATCGGCTAGCGGGAGGAGCGAGGTGGGAGACCCAGTACTTC
.,TRBJ1-1,TRBV20-1,many,CSARSPFTDTEAFF,TGCAGTGCGAGGTCCCCCTTTACGGACACTGAAGCTTTCTTT
.,TRBJ2-7,TRBV7-9,many,CASSFGSLGEQYF,TGTGCCAGCAGCTTTGGGAGCTTGGGCGAGCAGTACTTC
.,TRBJ2-2,TRBV7-8,many,CASSPWTSLDYGELFF,TGTGCCAGCAGCCCCTGGACGAGTCTCGACTACGGGGAGCTGTTTTTT
.,TRBJ2-2,TRBV7-9,few,CASSQDRAENTGELFF,TGTGCCAGCAGCCAAGATCGGGCGGAGAACACCGGGGAGCTGTTTTTT
.,TRBJ1-1,TRBV5-4,many,CASSRGAGQNTEAFF,TGTGCCAGCAGCAGGGGGGCAGGGCAGAACACTGAAGCTTTCTTT
.,TRBJ2-2,TRBV5-1,many,CASSLGGRNGELFF,TGCGCCAGCAGCTTAGGAGGGAGGAACGGGGAGCTGTTTTTT
.,TRBJ1-2,TRBV10-3,.,CAISDTPQGSGYTF,TGTGCCATCAGTGATACCCCACAGGGAAGTGGCTACACCTTC
.,TRBJ1-6,TRBV5-1,many,CASSLAGIKYNSPLHF,TGCGCCAGCAGCTTGGCAGGGATAAAGTATAATTCACCCCTCCACTTT
.,TRBJ2-5,TRBV24-1,.,CATSAHGEETQYF,TGTGCCACCAGTGCTCATGGGGAAGAGACCCAGTACTTC
.,TRBJ2-7,TRBV28,few,CASSPSFYEQYF,TGTGCCAGCAGTCCCTCTTTCTACGAGCAGTACTTC
.,TRBJ1-2,TRBV15,few,CATSPRLRRGYTF,TGTGCCACCAGCCCCAGGCTTCGACGTGGCTACACCTTC